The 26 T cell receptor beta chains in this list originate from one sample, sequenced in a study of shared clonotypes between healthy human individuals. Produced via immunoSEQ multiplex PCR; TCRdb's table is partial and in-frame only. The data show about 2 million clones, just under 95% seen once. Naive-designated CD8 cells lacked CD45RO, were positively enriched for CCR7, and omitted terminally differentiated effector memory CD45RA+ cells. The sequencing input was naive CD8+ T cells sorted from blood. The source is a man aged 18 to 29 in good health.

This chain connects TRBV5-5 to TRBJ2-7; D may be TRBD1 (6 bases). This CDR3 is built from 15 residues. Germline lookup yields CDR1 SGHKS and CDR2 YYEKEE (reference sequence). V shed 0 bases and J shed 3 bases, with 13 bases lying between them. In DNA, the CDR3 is TGTGCCAGCAGCTTGGACGGCAGGGGATACTACGAGCAGTACTTC. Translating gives CASSLDGRGYYEQYF.

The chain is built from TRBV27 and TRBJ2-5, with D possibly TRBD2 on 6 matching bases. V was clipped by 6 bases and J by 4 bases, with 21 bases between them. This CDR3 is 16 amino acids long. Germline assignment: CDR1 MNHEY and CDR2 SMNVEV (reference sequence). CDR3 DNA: TGTGCCAGCAGGCCCGGACCTTTGACGGGGGTAGAGACCCAGTACTTC. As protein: CASRPGPLTGVETQYF.

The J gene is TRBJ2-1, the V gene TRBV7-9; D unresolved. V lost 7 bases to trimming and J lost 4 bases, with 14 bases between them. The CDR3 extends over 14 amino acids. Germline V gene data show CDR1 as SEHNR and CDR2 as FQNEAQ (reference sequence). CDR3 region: CASTKPANYNEQFF. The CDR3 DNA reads TGTGCCAGCACTAAACCGGCAAATTACAATGAGCAGTTCTTC.

The DNA of the CDR3 is TGTGCCAGTAGTACCGCGCCGGCCGGGGTTAATGAAAAACTGTTTTTT. Protein product: CASSTAPAGVNEKLFF. The chain links TRBV19 to TRBJ1-4, with no clear D. The CDR3 is 16 amino acids. The V and J ends lost 4 bases and 4 bases respectively, with 16 bases between them. Looked up from germline, CDR1 is LNHDA and CDR2 is SQIVND (reference sequence).

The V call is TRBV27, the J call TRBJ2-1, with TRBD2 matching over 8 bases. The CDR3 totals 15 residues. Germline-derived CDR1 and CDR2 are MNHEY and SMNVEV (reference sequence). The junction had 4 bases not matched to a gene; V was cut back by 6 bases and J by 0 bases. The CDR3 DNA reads TGTGCCAGCAGCCGAGCGGGGGACTCCTACAATGAGCAGTTCTTC. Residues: CASSRAGDSYNEQFF.

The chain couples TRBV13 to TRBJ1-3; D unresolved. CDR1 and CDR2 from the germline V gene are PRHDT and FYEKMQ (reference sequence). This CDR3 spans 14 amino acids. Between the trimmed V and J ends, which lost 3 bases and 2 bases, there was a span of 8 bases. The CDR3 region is CASSFSETGNTIYF. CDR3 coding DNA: TGTGCCAGCAGCTTCTCAGAAACTGGAAACACCATATATTTT.

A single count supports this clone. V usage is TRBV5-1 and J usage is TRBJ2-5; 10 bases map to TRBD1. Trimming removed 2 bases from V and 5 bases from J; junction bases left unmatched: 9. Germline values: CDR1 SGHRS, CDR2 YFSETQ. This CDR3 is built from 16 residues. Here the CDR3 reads CASSFRGTGERETQYF. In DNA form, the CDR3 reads TGCGCCAGCAGCTTTCGGGGGACAGGGGAACGGGAGACCCAGTACTTC.

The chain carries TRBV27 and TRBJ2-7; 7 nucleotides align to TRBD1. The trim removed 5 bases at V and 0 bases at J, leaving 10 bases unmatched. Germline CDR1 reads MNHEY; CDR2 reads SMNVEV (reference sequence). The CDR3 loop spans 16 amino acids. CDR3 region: CASSVTGALLSYEQYF. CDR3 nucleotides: TGTGCCAGCAGTGTAACAGGGGCCTTACTCTCCTACGAGCAGTACTTC.

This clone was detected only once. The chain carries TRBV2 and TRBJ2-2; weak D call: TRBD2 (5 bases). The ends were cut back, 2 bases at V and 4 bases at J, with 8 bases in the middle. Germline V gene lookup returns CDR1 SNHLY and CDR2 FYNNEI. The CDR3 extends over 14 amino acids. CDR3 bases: TGTGCCAGCAGTGAAACGGGATTCACCGGGGAGCTGTTTTTT. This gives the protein CASSETGFTGELFF.

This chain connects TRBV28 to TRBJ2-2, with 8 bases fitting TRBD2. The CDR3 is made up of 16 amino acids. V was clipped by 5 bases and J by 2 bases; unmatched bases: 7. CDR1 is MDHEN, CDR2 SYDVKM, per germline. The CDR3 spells CASSPRGGRNTGELFF. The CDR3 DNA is TGTGCCAGCAGTCCTCGGGGGGGCCGAAACACCGGGGAGCTGTTTTTT.

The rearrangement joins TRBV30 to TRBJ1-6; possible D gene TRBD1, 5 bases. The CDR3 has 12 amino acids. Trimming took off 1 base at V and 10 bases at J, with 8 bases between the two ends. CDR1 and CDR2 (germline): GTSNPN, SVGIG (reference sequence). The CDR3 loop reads CAWSGGPSPLHF. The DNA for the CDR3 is TGTGCCTGGAGTGGGGGACCATCACCCCTCCACTTT.

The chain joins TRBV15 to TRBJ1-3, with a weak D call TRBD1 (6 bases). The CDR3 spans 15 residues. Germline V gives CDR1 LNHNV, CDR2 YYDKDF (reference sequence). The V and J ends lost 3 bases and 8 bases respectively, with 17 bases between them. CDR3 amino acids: CATSSARGVSDTIYF. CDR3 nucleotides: TGTGCCACCAGCAGTGCGAGGGGGGTATCGGACACCATATATTTT.

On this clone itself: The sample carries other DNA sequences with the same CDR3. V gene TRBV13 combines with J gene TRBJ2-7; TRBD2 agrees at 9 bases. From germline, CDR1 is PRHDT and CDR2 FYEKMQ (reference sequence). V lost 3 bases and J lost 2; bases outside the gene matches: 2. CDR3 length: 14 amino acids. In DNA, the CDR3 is TGTGCCAGCAGCTTTAGCGGGGGTCCCTACGAGCAGTACTTC. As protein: CASSFSGGPYEQYF.

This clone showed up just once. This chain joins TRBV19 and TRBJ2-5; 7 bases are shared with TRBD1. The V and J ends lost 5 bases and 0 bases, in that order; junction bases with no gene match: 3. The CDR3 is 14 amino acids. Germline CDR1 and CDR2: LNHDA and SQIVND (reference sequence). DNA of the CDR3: TGTGCCAGTAGTCCCGACAGGGACCAAGAGACCCAGTACTTC. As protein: CASSPDRDQETQYF. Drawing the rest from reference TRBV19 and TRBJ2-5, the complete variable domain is DGGITQSPKYLFRKEGQNVTLSCEQNLNHDAMYWYRQDPGQGLRLIYYSQIVNDFQKGDIAEGYSVSREKKESFPLTVTSAQKNPTAFYLCASSPDRDQETQYFGPGTRLLVL.

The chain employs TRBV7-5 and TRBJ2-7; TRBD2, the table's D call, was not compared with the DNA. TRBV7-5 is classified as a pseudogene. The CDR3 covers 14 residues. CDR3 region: CARSFKPSSYEQYF. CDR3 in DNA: TGTGCCAGAAGCTTTAAGCCCTCCTCCTACGAGCAGTACTTC.

The CDR3 loop is CASSLVHNYGYTF. The CDR3 coding sequence is TGTGCCAGCAGTTTAGTACATAACTATGGCTACACCTTC. The chain carries TRBV28 and TRBJ1-2; D is unresolved. Germline-derived CDR1 and CDR2 are MDHEN and SYDVKM. The CDR3 loop spans 13 amino acids. Trimming left V 2 bases short and J 1 base short, with 5 bases between.

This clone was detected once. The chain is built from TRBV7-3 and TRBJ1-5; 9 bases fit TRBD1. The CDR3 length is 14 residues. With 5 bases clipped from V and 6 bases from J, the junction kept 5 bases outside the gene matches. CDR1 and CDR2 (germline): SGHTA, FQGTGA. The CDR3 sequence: CASSETGGSQPQHF. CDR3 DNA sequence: TGTGCCAGCAGCGAAACAGGGGGCAGTCAGCCCCAGCATTTT.

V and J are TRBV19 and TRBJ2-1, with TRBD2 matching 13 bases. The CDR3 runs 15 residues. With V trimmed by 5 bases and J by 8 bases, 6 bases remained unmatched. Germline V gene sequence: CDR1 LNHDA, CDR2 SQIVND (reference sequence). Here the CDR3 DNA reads TGTGCCAGTAGTGCGGGACTAGCGGGGTTGGATGAGCAGTTCTTC. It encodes CASSAGLAGLDEQFF.

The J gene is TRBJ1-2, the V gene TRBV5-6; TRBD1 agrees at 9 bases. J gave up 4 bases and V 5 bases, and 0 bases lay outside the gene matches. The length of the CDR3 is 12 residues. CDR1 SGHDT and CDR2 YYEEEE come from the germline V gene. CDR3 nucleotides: TGTGCCAGCAGGGGACAGGGCTATGGCTACACCTTC. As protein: CASRGQGYGYTF.

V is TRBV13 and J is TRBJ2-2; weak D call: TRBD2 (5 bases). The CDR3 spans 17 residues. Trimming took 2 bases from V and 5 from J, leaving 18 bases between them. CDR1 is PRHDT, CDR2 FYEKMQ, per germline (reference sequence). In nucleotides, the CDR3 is TGTGCCAGCAGCTTAAGTTACGTGGGAGAAGGTACCGGGGAGCTGTTTTTT. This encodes CASSLSYVGEGTGELFF. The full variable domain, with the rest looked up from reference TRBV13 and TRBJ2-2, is AAGVIQSPRHLIKEKRETATLKCYPIPRHDTVYWYQQGPGQDPQFLISFYEKMQSDKGSIPDRFSAQQFSDYHSELNMSSLELGDSALYFCASSLSYVGEGTGELFFGEGSRLTVL.

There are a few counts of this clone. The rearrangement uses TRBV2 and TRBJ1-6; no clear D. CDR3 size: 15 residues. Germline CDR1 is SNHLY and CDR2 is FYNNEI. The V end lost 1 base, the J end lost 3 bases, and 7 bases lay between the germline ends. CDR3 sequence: CASSEDGFYNSPLHF. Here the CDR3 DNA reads TGTGCCAGCAGTGAAGACGGTTTCTATAATTCACCCCTCCACTTT.

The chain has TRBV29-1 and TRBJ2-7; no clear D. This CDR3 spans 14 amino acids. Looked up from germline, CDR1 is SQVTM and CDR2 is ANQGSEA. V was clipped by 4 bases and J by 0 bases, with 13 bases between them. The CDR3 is CSVVGGTASYEQYF. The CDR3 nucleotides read TGCAGCGTTGTTGGCGGAACAGCCTCCTACGAGCAGTACTTC.

CDR3 in DNA: TGTGCCTGCGTGGGGCTTGGGGGCTACACCTTC. Translating gives CACVGLGGYTF. The chain combines TRBV28 with TRBJ1-2, with a possible D match to TRBD1 (5 bases). Germline CDR1 and CDR2: MDHEN and SYDVKM. V dropped 11 bases and J dropped 8 bases, with 15 bases sitting between them. The CDR3 is made up of 11 amino acids.

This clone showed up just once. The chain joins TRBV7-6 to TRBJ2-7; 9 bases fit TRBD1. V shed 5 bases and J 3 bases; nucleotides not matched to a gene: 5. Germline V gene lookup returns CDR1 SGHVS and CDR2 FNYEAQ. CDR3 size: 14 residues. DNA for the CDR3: TGTGCCAGCAGCGTATTGGACAGGGGCTACGAGCAGTACTTC. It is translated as CASSVLDRGYEQYF.

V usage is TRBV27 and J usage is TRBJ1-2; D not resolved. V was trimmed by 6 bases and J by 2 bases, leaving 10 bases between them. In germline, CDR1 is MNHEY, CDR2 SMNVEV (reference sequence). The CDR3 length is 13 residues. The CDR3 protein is CASSFDGNYGYTF. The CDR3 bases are TGTGCCAGCAGCTTCGACGGGAACTATGGCTACACCTTC.

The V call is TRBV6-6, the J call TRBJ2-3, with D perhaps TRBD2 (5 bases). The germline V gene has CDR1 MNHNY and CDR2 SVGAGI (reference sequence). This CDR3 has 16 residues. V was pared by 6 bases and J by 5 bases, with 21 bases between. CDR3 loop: CASSPKWVSAGDTQYF. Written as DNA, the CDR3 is TGTGCCAGCAGCCCGAAGTGGGTTAGCGCCGGAGATACGCAGTATTTT.